Below are 16 T cell receptor beta chains sequenced from a single sample in a study of Ad26.COV2.S vaccination and SARS-CoV-2 variants. As to treatment: around 19 received Ad26.COV2.S at low or high dose, single or two shots; about 5 received placebo; per-sample allocation not given. All samples were drawn on day 63, counting from the first vaccine or placebo injection. TCRdb's copy holds only in-frame clones and misses some; the assay was immunoSEQ multiplex PCR. The sample records some 240,000 clones, 87% being singletons. Sequencing used peripheral blood, obtained in a trial of Ad26.COV2.S vaccine versus placebo. The receptor source for this set is a person aged 18-65 years who received the Ad26.COV2.S COVID-19 vaccine or a placebo.

The V gene is TRBV4-3, the J gene TRBJ1-3; D remains ambiguous. Germline-derived CDR1 and CDR2 are LGHNA and YSLEER. Trimming cost V 3 bases and J 0 bases, with 9 bases left between them. The CDR3 sequence is 15 residues long. CDR3 protein: CASSQRAASGNTIYF. CDR3 in DNA: TGCGCCAGCAGCCAGCGGGCGGCCTCTGGAAACACCATATATTTT.

V and J are TRBV9 and TRBJ2-7; D is undetermined. From germline, CDR1 is SGDLS and CDR2 YYNGEE. The ends were cut back, 4 bases at V and 0 bases at J, with 14 bases in the middle. The CDR3 is 15 amino acids. The CDR3 here is CASSPGERSSYEQYF. The CDR3 bases are TGTGCCAGCAGCCCAGGCGAAAGGAGCTCCTACGAGCAGTACTTC.

The chain is built from TRBV7-2 and TRBJ1-4; possibly TRBD1 for D (6 bases). CDR1 is SGHTA and CDR2 is FQGNSA in the germline V gene. The CDR3 is made up of 15 amino acids. The ends were cut back, 5 bases at V and 2 bases at J, with 12 bases in the middle. CDR3 residues: CASSVQGSTNEKLFF. DNA of the CDR3: TGTGCCAGCAGCGTACAGGGTTCGACTAATGAAAAACTGTTTTTT.

The J gene is TRBJ2-1, the V gene TRBV2; 8 bases are a match to TRBD2. V was pared by 6 bases and J by 4 bases, with 5 bases of the junction left unmatched. This CDR3 contains 14 residues. Germline V CDR1 and CDR2: SNHLY, FYNNEI. The CDR3 is CASRPLAGYNEQFF. The CDR3 coding sequence is TGTGCCAGCAGACCCCTAGCGGGTTACAATGAGCAGTTCTTC.

The chain combines TRBV7-9 with TRBJ2-6; 8 nucleotides agree with TRBD1. CDR3 size: 17 residues. CDR1 and CDR2 from the germline V gene are SEHNR and FQNEAQ (reference sequence). V lost 4 bases to trimming and J lost 6 bases; unmatched junction nucleotides: 11. This CDR3 reads CASSSRTGTGVANVLTF. The CDR3 DNA follows: TGTGCCAGCAGCTCTCGGACAGGGACTGGGGTGGCCAACGTCCTGACTTTC. Combining the CDR3 with reference TRBV7-9 and TRBJ2-6 gives the whole variable domain DTGVSQNPRHKITKRGQNVTFRCDPISEHNRLYWYRQTLGQGPEFLTYFQNEAQLEKSRLLSDRFSAERPKGSFSTLEIQRTEQGDSAMYLCASSSRTGTGVANVLTFGAGSRLTVL.

The chain couples TRBV30 to TRBJ1-4, with D unclear. The V gene's germline CDR1 is GTSNPN and CDR2 SVGIG (reference sequence). CDR3 length equals 13 residues. The V end was cut by 1 base, the J end by 3 bases, with 6 bases between. The CDR3: CAWSGGSNEKLFF. The CDR3 region has the DNA TGTGCCTGGAGTGGAGGATCTAATGAAAAACTGTTTTTT. The full variable domain, rest sourced from reference TRBV30 and TRBJ1-4, is SQTIHQWPATLVQPVGSPLSLECTVEGTSNPNLYWYRQAAGRGLQLLFYSVGIGQISSEVPQNLSASRPQDRQFILSSKKLLLSDSGFYLCAWSGGSNEKLFFGSGTQLSVL.

This rearrangement joins TRBV9 to TRBJ1-3; D not certain. This CDR3 region has 13 residues. CDR1 and CDR2 from the germline V gene are SGDLS and YYNGEE. V gave up 3 bases and J gave up 4 bases, with 8 bases separating them. Here the CDR3 DNA reads TGTGCCAGCAGCGGCCAGGAGGGAAACACCATATATTTT. Translation: CASSGQEGNTIYF.

This clone came up a few times. CDR3 loop: CASSYGRSGTEAFF. The CDR3 DNA reads TGTGCCAGCAGTTACGGGAGGTCGGGCACTGAAGCTTTCTTT. The genes are TRBV6-2 or TRBV6-3 and TRBJ1-1; D gene ambiguous. V dropped 2 bases and J dropped 4 bases, with 11 bases sitting between them. The CDR3 runs 14 residues. Germline V gives CDR1 MNHEY, CDR2 SVGEGT.

The chain joins TRBV28 to TRBJ2-1; D call uncertain. The CDR3 contains 14 residues. Germline lookup yields CDR1 MDHEN and CDR2 SYDVKM. V was cut by 5 bases and J by 0 bases, with 8 bases left in between. CDR3 nucleotide sequence: TGTGCCAGCAGTCCCCCAGGCTCCTACAATGAGCAGTTCTTC. Amino acids: CASSPPGSYNEQFF.

V and J are TRBV24-1 and TRBJ2-3; TRBD1 matches at 7 bases. The length of the CDR3 is 17 residues. V lost 6 bases to trimming and J lost 2 bases; unmatched junction nucleotides: 13. Germline V gene data show CDR1 as KGHDR and CDR2 as SFDVKD. The CDR3 bases are TGTGCCACCAGTCGGAAAGGTAGCAGGGGGATCACAGATACGCAGTATTTT. As protein: CATSRKGSRGITDTQYF.

The sample holds one count of this clone. This chain's CDR3 is CASSYSRGRNYGYTF. CDR3 bases: TGTGCCAGCAGTTACTCCCGGGGCCGCAACTATGGCTACACCTTC. J is TRBJ1-2 and V is TRBV6-5, with a weak D call TRBD1 (5 bases). With 0 bases removed from V and 2 bases from J, the gap between germline ends came to 10 bases. Germline values: CDR1 MNHEY, CDR2 SVGAGI. This CDR3 has 15 residues.

The gene calls are TRBV7-3 and TRBJ1-2; 7 nucleotides match TRBD1. The V segment lost 5 bases and the J segment 4 bases; nucleotides outside the gene matches: 4. CDR1 SGHTA and CDR2 FQGTGA come from the germline V gene. The CDR3 covers 13 residues. CDR3 in DNA: TGTGCCAGCAGCCAAGGGACAGCCTATGGCTACACCTTC. Translating it yields CASSQGTAYGYTF.

In its sample, this clone was seen once. As DNA, the CDR3 is TGTGCCATCAGTGAGTCTGCAGGGAAGAGGGACGGCTACACCTTC. It encodes CAISESAGKRDGYTF. J is TRBJ1-2 and V is TRBV10-3; possible D gene TRBD1, 5 bases. The germline CDR1 and CDR2 sequences are ENHRY and SYGVKD. The CDR3 extends over 15 amino acids. Trimming cost V 0 bases and J 8 bases, with 16 bases left between them.

Written as DNA, the CDR3 is TGCAGTGCTAGTCGGGATGGGGGGCCTTGGAGGACGCAGTATTTT. Its translation is CSASRDGGPWRTQYF. J is TRBJ2-3 and V is TRBV20-1, with D possibly being TRBD1 or TRBD2 (6 bases each). V dropped 3 bases and J dropped 9 bases, with 22 bases sitting between them. Germline lookup yields CDR1 DFQATT and CDR2 SNEGSKA (reference sequence). There are 15 residues in the CDR3.

The chain links TRBV15 to TRBJ2-3; no firm D call. Germline V gene sequence: CDR1 LNHNV, CDR2 YYDKDF (reference sequence). The CDR3 runs to 14 residues. V gave up 0 bases and J gave up 5 bases, with 9 bases separating them. CDR3 in DNA: TGTGCCACCAGCAGAGATTCGATTGTAGATACGCAGTATTTT. This encodes CATSRDSIVDTQYF.

CDR3: CASSTEQGRRYTF. The CDR3 region has the DNA TGTGCCAGCAGTACAGAACAGGGAAGGCGGTACACCTTC. This chain uses TRBV6-5 with TRBJ1-2, with D possibly TRBD1 on 6 matching bases. The CDR3 covers 13 residues. Germline values: CDR1 MNHEY, CDR2 SVGAGI. V lost 5 bases and J lost 11, with 18 bases in between.